The TCR beta chain described here comes from a study of blood T cell repertoires in COVID-19. This clone was picked up one time. TCRdb keeps only in-frame clones here, not all; method: immunoSEQ multiplex PCR. The data show around 130,000 clones, 80% to 90% seen once. Input material: peripheral blood. The clonotype comes from a human donor in a cohort sampled during active COVID-19.

CDR3 amino acids: CASSTPRRGPVNEQFF. In DNA form, the CDR3 reads TGCGCCAGCAGCACCCCAAGGCGGGGGCCAGTCAATGAGCAGTTCTTC. The chain employs TRBV10-2 and TRBJ2-1, with a weak D call TRBD2 (7 bases). The CDR3 has 16 residues. V lost 6 bases to trimming and J lost 6 bases, with 21 bases between them. Germline values: CDR1 WSHSY, CDR2 SAAADI.